The 11 T cell receptor beta chains listed next were all sequenced from one sample in a study of vaccination and CD4 T cells after COVID-19. Indicated treatment: 10-day PBMC culture with coronavirus spike peptide pools or control peptides (ViraFEST assay). Their antigens are not known. Sequencing of the DNA from cultured CD4+ T cells was carried out with the Oncomine TCR Beta short-read assay. TCRdb independently ran MiXCR on the PCR reads; one entry per CDR3 protein. The table has 15,000 to 18,000 distinct CDR3 sequences, approximately 51% seen once. The sample in question was CD4+ T cells from blood, cultured in vitro, obtained before SARS-CoV-2 vaccination. These TCRs come from a human donor who had recovered from COVID-19.

This chain joins TRBV7-9 and TRBJ1-2; D perhaps matches TRBD1 (6 bases). V dropped 0 bases and J dropped 0 bases, with 8 bases sitting between them. The CDR3 has 15 residues. The germline V gene encodes CDR1 SEHNR and CDR2 FQNEAQ (reference sequence). DNA for the CDR3: TGTGCCAGCAGCTTAGCGGCAGGGGCTAACTATGGCTACACCTTC. It translates to CASSLAAGANYGYTF.

The chain combines TRBV5-8 with TRBJ2-1, with 7 bases identical to TRBD2. The CDR3 sequence is 16 residues long. Germline V gene lookup returns CDR1 SGHTS and CDR2 YDEGEE. Unmatched junction bases numbered 9, after V lost 1 base and J lost 5 bases. Written as DNA, the CDR3 is TGTGCCAGCAGCTTGAGGCCCAGCGGGGCGGACAATGAGCAGTTCTTC. Translation gives CASSLRPSGADNEQFF.

This chain uses TRBV19 with TRBJ1-5, with D possibly being TRBD1 (5 bases). V dropped 4 bases and J dropped 9 bases, with 19 bases sitting between them. CDR1 and CDR2 from the germline V gene are LNHDA and SQIVND (reference sequence). The CDR3 length is 15 residues. The CDR3 loop reads CASSRKSGTYRPQHF. CDR3 sequence (DNA): TGTGCCAGTAGTAGAAAAAGCGGGACCTATCGGCCCCAGCATTTT. Combining the CDR3 with reference TRBV19 and TRBJ1-5 gives the whole variable domain DGGITQSPKYLFRKEGQNVTLSCEQNLNHDAMYWYRQDPGQGLRLIYYSQIVNDFQKGDIAEGYSVSREKKESFPLTVTSAQKNPTAFYLCASSRKSGTYRPQHFGDGTRLSIL.

This clonotype appeared a few times. The chain recombines TRBV6-1 with TRBJ2-7, with 7 bases lining up with TRBD1. The CDR3 is 15 residues long. Trimming removed 2 bases from V and 3 bases from J; junction bases left unmatched: 7. Germline V gives CDR1 MNHNS, CDR2 SASEGT. The chain's CDR3 is CASSESFRGSYEQYF. The CDR3 bases are TGTGCCAGCAGTGAATCCTTCAGGGGGAGCTACGAGCAGTACTTC.

This clonotype was counted a few times. V gene TRBV6-1 combines with J gene TRBJ2-3; 7 nucleotides line up with TRBD2. The CDR3 loop spans 13 amino acids. CDR1 is MNHNS and CDR2 is SASEGT in the germline V gene. After removal of 10 bases from V and 4 bases from J, the junction contained 8 bases not matched to a gene. The CDR3 protein is CATGAGVPDTQYF. The CDR3 nucleotides read TGTGCCACTGGGGCGGGAGTCCCAGATACGCAGTATTTT.

In its sample, this clonotype was seen a few times. This chain joins TRBV20-1 and TRBJ1-5, with TRBD1 identical over 9 bases. The CDR3 contains 14 residues. The germline CDR1 and CDR2 sequences are DFQATT and SNEGSKA (reference sequence). V dropped 6 bases and J dropped 6; count of bases not matched to a gene: 9. The CDR3 coding sequence is TGCAGTGCAAACTCCGGGACAGGGATTCAGCCCCAGCATTTT. It codes for CSANSGTGIQPQHF.

This clonotype was counted a single time. V and J are TRBV28 and TRBJ1-2; D is unresolved. Per germline, CDR1 MDHEN and CDR2 SYDVKM. This CDR3 spans 14 amino acids. Trimming took 1 base from V and 3 from J, leaving 9 bases between them. The CDR3 region is CASSLSGMDYGYTF. CDR3 coding DNA: TGTGCCAGCAGTTTATCGGGCATGGACTATGGCTACACCTTC.

This clonotype was observed a handful of times. This chain connects TRBV29-1 to TRBJ1-2; TRBD1 matches at 7 bases. The CDR3 totals 14 residues. After removal of 1 base from V and 4 bases from J, the junction contained 6 bases not matched to a gene. Germline loops: CDR1 SQVTM, CDR2 ANQGSEA. CDR3 bases: TGCAGCGTTGAAGCGACAGGGAGGATCTATGGCTACACCTTC. This translates into CSVEATGRIYGYTF.

J is TRBJ2-7 and V is TRBV19, with D perhaps assigned TRBD1 or TRBD2 (6 bases each). Trimming pared 6 bases from V and 6 bases from J, leaving 18 bases between. Germline assignment: CDR1 LNHDA and CDR2 SQIVND (reference sequence). The length of the CDR3 is 14 residues. The CDR3 spells CASRGGAGGIEQYF. The CDR3 nucleotides are TGTGCCAGTAGAGGAGGAGCCGGGGGCATCGAGCAGTACTTC.

The table lists this clonotype with a few counts. The rearrangement joins TRBV20-1 to TRBJ1-2, with 8 bases that match TRBD1. Trimming cost V 5 bases and J 6 bases; bases outside gene matches: 5. Germline V gene lookup returns CDR1 DFQATT and CDR2 SNEGSKA (reference sequence). This CDR3 comprises 12 residues. DNA of the CDR3: TGCAGTGCTGGACAGGGAGGGGATGGCTACACCTTC. Translation gives CSAGQGGDGYTF.

This clonotype was recorded a few times. The chain links TRBV19 to TRBJ1-1; the D is unclear. The germline CDR1 and CDR2 sequences are LNHDA and SQIVND (reference sequence). This CDR3 is built from 13 residues. V lost 7 bases and J 4 bases, leaving 13 bases between the germline ends. CDR3 sequence: CASMLGSATEAFF. DNA of the CDR3: TGTGCCAGTATGCTGGGGTCGGCCACTGAAGCTTTCTTT.